Sequencing of this T cell receptor beta chain was carried out in a study of siplizumab effects on memory and regulatory T cells. Study observations and caveats: A naive or memory phenotype could not be assigned to roughly 75-97% of the proliferating CD4+ or CD8+ clones. Siplizumab gave mappable alloreactive CD4+ clones an average Treg-derived fraction of 68.8%, against roughly 27% in controls. Siplizumab significantly brought down the alloreactive sequences that trace back to unstimulated CD4+ memory cells. Suppression by proliferating Tregs derived from siplizumab cultures was not verified.

CDR1 and CDR2 (germline): SGHNT, YYREEE (reference sequence). Between the trimmed V and J ends, which lost 4 bases and 2 bases, there was a span of 18 bases. There are 16 residues in the CDR3. The table came from immunoSEQ multiplex PCR; TCRdb's copy has only in-frame clones and leaves some out. This sample has about 100,000 clones, with 91% found just once. Of note for this clone: The antigen is undetermined.

The sequenced sample consisted of CD4+ T cells sorted from blood. This TCR came from a human donor in good health. This chain connects TRBV5-4 to TRBJ1-1; unclear D gene. As DNA, the CDR3 is TGTGCCAGCAGCAAGCAGAAAACACTACTCAACACTGAAGCTTTCTTT. Residues: CASSKQKTLLNTEAFF. Looking up the rest from reference TRBV5-4 and TRBJ1-1 gives the full variable domain: ETGVTQSPTHLIKTRGQQVTLRCSSQSGHNTVSWYQQALGQGPQFIFQYYREEENGRGNFPPRFSGLQFPNYSSELNVNALELDDSALYLCASSKQKTLLNTEAFFGQGTRLTVV.